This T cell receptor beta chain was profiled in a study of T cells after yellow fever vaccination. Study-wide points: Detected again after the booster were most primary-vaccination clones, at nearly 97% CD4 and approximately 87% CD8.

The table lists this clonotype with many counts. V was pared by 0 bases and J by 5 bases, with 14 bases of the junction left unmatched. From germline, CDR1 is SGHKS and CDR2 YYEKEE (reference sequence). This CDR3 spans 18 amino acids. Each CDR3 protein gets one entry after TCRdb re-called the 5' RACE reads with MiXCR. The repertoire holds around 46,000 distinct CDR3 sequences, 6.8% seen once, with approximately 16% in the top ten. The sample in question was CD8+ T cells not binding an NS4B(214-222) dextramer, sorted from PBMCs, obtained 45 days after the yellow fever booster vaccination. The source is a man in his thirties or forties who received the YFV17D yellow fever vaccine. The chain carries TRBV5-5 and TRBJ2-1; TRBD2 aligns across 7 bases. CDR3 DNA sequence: TGTGCCAGCAGCTTGGTTTTGCGGGAGTCTTCAATTGACAATGAGCAGTTCTTC. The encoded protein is CASSLVLRESSIDNEQFF.